Given below is one T cell receptor (beta chain) in context. The data were taken from a study of siplizumab effects on memory and regulatory T cells. TCRdb keeps only in-frame clones here, not all; method: immunoSEQ multiplex PCR. The table lists about 99,000 clones, 93% of them singletons. The CDR3 covers 14 residues. Germline-derived CDR1 and CDR2 are MGHRA and YSYEKL. Trimming left V 0 bases short and J 8 bases short, with 13 bases between. The chain couples TRBV4-1 to TRBJ1-1; D is unresolved. The receptor was isolated from a human donor in good health. The specimen was Tregs sorted from blood. CDR3 nucleotides: TGCGCCAGCAGCCAAGAAGTCAACCCCTGGGAAGCTTTCTTT. Protein sequence: CASSQEVNPWEAFF.